The 14 T cell receptor beta chains below come from one sample, sequenced in a study of preoperative IRX-2 immunotherapy in early breast cancer. The treatment here: preoperative locoregional IRX-2 cytokine immunotherapy. TCRdb's copy holds only in-frame clones and misses some; the assay was immunoSEQ multiplex PCR. The table lists tens of thousands of clones, over 65% of them singletons. The sample here was taken from a patient treated with IRX-2 immunotherapy. The receptors come from a human donor with breast cancer.

The chain recombines TRBV28 with TRBJ2-7, with 8 bases matching TRBD2. Germline V lookup: CDR1 MDHEN, CDR2 SYDVKM. V dropped 7 bases and J dropped 0; count of bases not matched to a gene: 5. The CDR3 has 14 residues. The chain's CDR3 is CASISGTSSYEQYF. The CDR3 DNA is TGTGCCAGCATCTCCGGGACTAGCTCCTACGAGCAGTACTTC.

The rearrangement uses TRBV11-3 and TRBJ1-2; no firm D call. V was trimmed by 2 bases and J by 2 bases, leaving 9 bases between them. Germline loops: CDR1 SGHNT, CDR2 YENEEA. The CDR3 length is 14 residues. CDR3 region: CASSLNPENYGYTF. CDR3 in DNA: TGTGCCAGCAGCTTAAATCCGGAGAACTATGGCTACACCTTC.

This clone has just a few counts. The V call is TRBV6-8, the J call TRBJ2-7, with D possibly being TRBD1 or TRBD2 (6 bases each). Trimming shortened V by 6 bases and J by 2 bases, and 17 bases separated the two germline ends. The germline CDR1 and CDR2 sequences are MNHGY and SAAAGT. The CDR3 is 15 residues long. The CDR3 here is CASSNLGGTPYEQYF. CDR3 nucleotide sequence: TGTGCCAGCAGCAACCTGGGGGGCACTCCCTACGAGCAGTACTTC.

This clone showed up just once. The genes are TRBV18 and TRBJ2-4; weak D call: TRBD2 (6 bases). There are 16 residues in the CDR3. Germline V gene sequence: CDR1 KGHSH, CDR2 LQKENI. Between the trimmed V and J ends, which lost 3 bases and 0 bases, there was a span of 12 bases. The CDR3 DNA sequence: TGTGCCAGCTCACCCTTAGCGGAACTAGCCAAAAACATTCAGTACTTC. Protein product: CASSPLAELAKNIQYF.

The V call is TRBV14, the J call TRBJ1-2; no reliable D call. CDR1 SGHDN and CDR2 FVKESK come from the germline V gene. Trimming removed 5 bases at V and 4 bases at J, with 8 bases between. This CDR3 is 12 amino acids long. The CDR3 sequence: CASSLDFYGYTF. CDR3 nucleotide sequence: TGTGCCAGCAGCTTAGACTTCTATGGCTACACCTTC.

The rearrangement uses TRBV7-6 and TRBJ1-4; a possible D gene is TRBD1 (5 bases). V was trimmed by 5 bases and J by 8 bases, leaving 15 bases between them. The CDR3 is 14 residues long. Germline loops: CDR1 SGHVS, CDR2 FNYEAQ. In nucleotides, the CDR3 is TGTGCCAGCAGCCGCCGACAGAATGGGGAAAAACTGTTTTTT. It encodes CASSRRQNGEKLFF.

The rearrangement uses TRBV11-3 and TRBJ1-4; no clear D gene. The CDR3 is made up of 14 amino acids. Germline V lookup: CDR1 SGHNT, CDR2 YENEEA. Trimming shortened V by 7 bases and J by 8 bases, and 17 bases separated the two germline ends. The CDR3 sequence: CASTRVPTGEKLFF. The CDR3 DNA reads TGTGCCAGCACTCGCGTCCCCACGGGAGAAAAACTGTTTTTT.

The table lists this clone with a few counts. This chain connects TRBV11-3 to TRBJ2-3; D may correspond to TRBD1 or TRBD2 (6 bases each). Germline V CDR1 and CDR2: SGHNT, YENEEA. Trimming pared 7 bases from V and 3 bases from J, leaving 20 bases between. The CDR3 covers 16 residues. The CDR3 sequence: CASTVFEGGKTDTQYF. The CDR3, as DNA: TGTGCCAGCACCGTTTTCGAAGGGGGGAAGACAGATACGCAGTATTTT.

The genes are TRBV11-3 and TRBJ1-6; D uncertain. The CDR3 totals 14 residues. The V gene lost 2 bases and the J gene lost 6 bases, with 8 bases spanning the gap. Germline V CDR1 and CDR2: SGHNT, YENEEA. The CDR3 reads CASSLNRANSPLHF. For the CDR3, the DNA is TGTGCCAGCAGCTTAAACAGAGCTAATTCACCCCTCCACTTT.

The rearrangement links TRBV10-2 to TRBJ1-4, with unresolved D. The germline V gene encodes CDR1 WSHSY and CDR2 SAAADI. V dropped 8 bases and J dropped 8 bases, with 12 bases sitting between them. This CDR3 comprises 12 residues. The CDR3 region is CASGPGREKLFF. The DNA for the CDR3 is TGCGCCAGCGGCCCGGGTAGGGAAAAACTGTTTTTT.

The gene calls are TRBV11-3 and TRBJ2-5, with TRBD2 identical over 7 bases. Germline V gene data show CDR1 as SGHNT and CDR2 as YENEEA. V lost 5 bases and J lost 0; bases outside the gene matches: 9. The CDR3 covers 16 residues. CDR3 amino acids: CASSLGLVIDQETQYF. For the CDR3, the DNA is TGTGCCAGCAGCCTCGGACTAGTAATCGACCAAGAGACCCAGTACTTC.

The chain combines TRBV11-3 with TRBJ2-3, with a weak D call TRBD2 (6 bases). This CDR3 comprises 16 residues. Trimming stripped 4 bases from V and 0 bases from J, with 14 bases between. CDR1 SGHNT and CDR2 YENEEA come from the germline V gene. This chain's CDR3 is CASSSHSGFSTDTQYF. For the CDR3, the DNA is TGTGCCAGCAGCTCTCATAGCGGATTTAGCACAGATACGCAGTATTTT. The whole variable domain, filled in from reference TRBV11-3 and TRBJ2-3, reads EAGVVQSPRYKIIEKKQPVAFWCNPISGHNTLYWYLQNLGQGPELLIRYENEEAVDDSQLPKDRFSAERLKGVDSTLKIQPAELGDSAVYLCASSSHSGFSTDTQYFGPGTRLTVL.

This clone was seen only a few times. The J gene is TRBJ2-2, the V gene TRBV10-2; 8 bases fit TRBD1. The germline CDR1 and CDR2 sequences are WSHSY and SAAADI. J was trimmed by 1 base and V by 7 bases; bases with no gene match: 5. This CDR3 comprises 15 residues. The CDR3 loop reads CASTTGTGNTGELFF. CDR3 bases: TGCGCCAGCACCACCGGGACAGGGAACACCGGGGAGCTGTTTTTT.

The chain recombines TRBV6-8 with TRBJ1-5, with a tentative D call TRBD1 (6 bases). The germline gives CDR1 MNHGY, CDR2 SAAAGT. V lost 5 bases, J lost 5 bases, and 13 bases lay in between. This CDR3 is 14 amino acids long. As DNA, the CDR3 is TGTGCCAGCAGTACAGGACAGAGCTATCAGCCCCAGCATTTT. Translation: CASSTGQSYQPQHF.